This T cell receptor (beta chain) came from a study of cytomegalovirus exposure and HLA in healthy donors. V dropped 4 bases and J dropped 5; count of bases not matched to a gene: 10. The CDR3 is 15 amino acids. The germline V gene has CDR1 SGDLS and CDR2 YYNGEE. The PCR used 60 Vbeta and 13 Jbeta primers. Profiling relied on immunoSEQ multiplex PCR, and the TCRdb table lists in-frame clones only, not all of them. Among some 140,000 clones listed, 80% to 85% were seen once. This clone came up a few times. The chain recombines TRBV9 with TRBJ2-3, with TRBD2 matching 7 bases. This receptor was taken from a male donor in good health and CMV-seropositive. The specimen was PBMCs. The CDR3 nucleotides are TGTGCCAGCAGCAACTTAGCGGGTAATAAAGATACGCAGTATTTT. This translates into CASSNLAGNKDTQYF.